This TCR beta chain comes out of a study of PD-L1 blockade in urothelial cancer. Clones were read by immunoSEQ multiplex PCR, and TCRdb kept only the in-frame ones, dropping some. The repertoire holds around 92,000 clones, with approximately 88% as singletons. Time point specified: pretreatment peripheral blood. Trimming removed 0 bases from V and 4 bases from J; junction bases left unmatched: 6. The germline V gene encodes CDR1 SQVTM and CDR2 ANQGSEA. The CDR3 extends over 16 amino acids. The TCR comes from an elderly woman with urothelial cancer. The chain has TRBV29-1 and TRBJ2-7; the match to TRBD2 covers 13 bases. The material was PBMCs, obtained around atezolizumab (anti-PD-L1) treatment. CDR3 in DNA: TGCAGCGTTGAAGACCTCCGGACTAGCGGGAGTTACGAGCAGTACTTC. Residues: CSVEDLRTSGSYEQYF.